The 25 T cell receptor beta chains below come from one sample, sequenced in a study of control samples from healthy donors and cancer patients (TCRdb year 2020). The library relied on the immunoSEQ multiplex PCR assay. This is the immuneACCESS table as TCRdb keeps it, with only in-frame sequences that have V and J called. A part of the clones is gone; compared with another copy, unresolved V genes explain less than half, and the rest is unexplained. Here the sample has roughly 180,000 clones; 80% to 95% occur a single time. The ten largest make up approximately 4% of the sample. The sequenced sample consisted of blood. The source is a woman aged 60-70 years in good health.

The chain couples TRBV4-3 to TRBJ2-2; unclear D gene. The CDR3 has 17 residues. CDR1 LGHNA and CDR2 YSLEER come from the germline V gene. The germline V and J ends were trimmed by 4 bases and 6 bases, with 21 bases remaining between them. The CDR3 spells CASSPQSGAFGSGELFF. CDR3 sequence (DNA): TGCGCCAGCAGCCCCCAGTCGGGCGCATTTGGTTCCGGGGAGCTGTTTTTT.

V gene TRBV7-9 combines with J gene TRBJ1-3, with D unresolved. The CDR3 has 15 residues. Germline assignment: CDR1 SEHNR and CDR2 FQNEAQ (reference sequence). Trimming took 5 bases from V and 0 from J, leaving 11 bases between them. CDR3 residues: CASSRSGDSGNTIYF. For the CDR3, the DNA is TGTGCCAGCAGCCGGTCCGGGGACTCTGGAAACACCATATATTTT.

The chain has TRBV6-2 or TRBV6-3 and TRBJ1-5, with D tentatively TRBD1 (6 bases). V lost 6 bases, J lost 2 bases, and 23 bases lay in between. Germline V lookup: CDR1 MNHEY, CDR2 SVGEGT. This CDR3 comprises 18 residues. This CDR3 reads CASSGGRGGYVGNQPQHF. The CDR3 coding sequence is TGTGCCAGCAGCGGCGGGCGGGGGGGCTATGTTGGCAATCAGCCCCAGCATTTT.

The chain couples TRBV7-9 to TRBJ2-7; 7 nucleotides align to TRBD1. The CDR3 contains 14 residues. CDR1 and CDR2 from the germline V gene are SEHNR and FQNEAQ (reference sequence). The V and J ends lost 3 bases and 12 bases, in that order; junction bases with no gene match: 14. The CDR3 is CASSLGEQGPRPYF. The CDR3 DNA sequence: TGTGCCAGCAGCTTGGGGGAACAGGGGCCCCGTCCGTACTTC.

The gene calls are TRBV29-1 and TRBJ1-1; D is ambiguous. Between the trimmed V and J ends, which lost 4 bases and 3 bases, there was a span of 3 bases. CDR1 SQVTM and CDR2 ANQGSEA come from the germline V gene. The CDR3 extends over 10 amino acids. The DNA for the CDR3 is TGCAGCGTTGCCCACACTGAAGCTTTCTTT. Its translation: CSVAHTEAFF. Looking up the rest from reference TRBV29-1 and TRBJ1-1 gives the full variable domain: SAVISQKPSRDICQRGTSLTIQCQVDSQVTMMFWYRQQPGQSLTLIATANQGSEATYESGFVIDKFPISRPNLTFSTLTVSNMSPEDSSIYLCSVAHTEAFFGQGTRLTVV.

The genes are TRBV30 and TRBJ2-7; TRBD1 is a possible D gene (5 bases). Germline V gene lookup returns CDR1 GTSNPN and CDR2 SVGIG (reference sequence). Trimming cost V 3 bases and J 4 bases, with 10 bases left between them. The CDR3 extends over 12 amino acids. The CDR3 DNA follows: TGTGCCTGGAGAGACGACAGTTACGAGCAGTACTTC. As protein: CAWRDDSYEQYF. Looking up the rest from reference TRBV30 and TRBJ2-7 gives the full variable domain: SQTIHQWPATLVQPVGSPLSLECTVEGTSNPNLYWYRQAAGRGLQLLFYSVGIGQISSEVPQNLSASRPQDRQFILSSKKLLLSDSGFYLCAWRDDSYEQYFGPGTRLTVT.

The chain is built from TRBV5-4 and TRBJ1-3; maybe TRBD1 (5 bases). In germline, CDR1 is SGHNT, CDR2 YYREEE (reference sequence). V was cut by 10 bases and J by 1 base, with 9 bases left in between. The CDR3 length is 12 residues. The CDR3 region is CALGGSGNTIYF. The CDR3 DNA reads TGTGCCCTCGGGGGTTCTGGAAACACCATATATTTT.

V gene TRBV6-1 combines with J gene TRBJ2-7; 8 bases are a match to TRBD1. V gave up 1 base and J gave up 3 bases; unmatched junction bases: 8. In germline, CDR1 is MNHNS, CDR2 SASEGT. The CDR3 length is 16 residues. The CDR3 spells CASSEEATGVGYEQYF. Written as DNA, the CDR3 is TGTGCCAGCAGTGAAGAGGCGACAGGGGTAGGCTACGAGCAGTACTTC.

V and J are TRBV11-2 and TRBJ2-7, with TRBD1 as a possible D gene (6 bases). Trimming cost V 6 bases and J 4 bases, with 10 bases left between them. This CDR3 has 12 amino acids. Germline CDR1 and CDR2: SGHAT and FQNNGV. The CDR3 region has the DNA TGTGCCAGCAGGGACAGCCCTTACGAGCAGTACTTC. This codes for CASRDSPYEQYF.

The rearrangement uses TRBV11-3 and TRBJ1-1; no reliable D call. Looked up from germline, CDR1 is SGHNT and CDR2 is YENEEA. CDR3 size: 13 residues. With 3 bases removed from V and 3 bases from J, the gap between germline ends came to 8 bases. The CDR3, as DNA: TGTGCCAGCAGCTTTAACAGAGACACTGAAGCTTTCTTT. Translated, it gives CASSFNRDTEAFF.

The gene calls are TRBV5-6 and TRBJ2-1, with D possibly being TRBD2 (5 bases). Per the germline V gene, CDR1 is SGHDT and CDR2 is YYEEEE. CDR3 length: 14 residues. V lost 1 base and J 9 bases, leaving 14 bases between the germline ends. The CDR3 sequence is CASSLSPLRGEQFF. The CDR3 DNA sequence: TGTGCCAGCAGCTTGAGTCCTCTTCGGGGTGAGCAGTTCTTC.

The V gene is TRBV7-6, the J gene TRBJ1-4, with 10 bases that match TRBD1. The ends lost 1 base at V and 8 bases at J; junction bases unmatched: 7. The CDR3 consists of 16 residues. Germline CDR1 is SGHVS and CDR2 is FNYEAQ. CDR3 protein: CASSLEGTGVREKLFF. DNA of the CDR3: TGTGCCAGCAGCTTAGAGGGGACAGGGGTACGAGAAAAACTGTTTTTT.

The chain uses TRBV5-1 and TRBJ1-5; D uncertain. This CDR3 comprises 13 residues. CDR1 SGHRS and CDR2 YFSETQ come from the germline V gene. The germline V and J ends were trimmed by 5 bases and 1 base, with 7 bases remaining between them. CDR3 DNA sequence: TGCGCCAGCAGAAAAGACAGCAATCAGCCCCAGCATTTT. Protein: CASRKDSNQPQHF.

This chain uses TRBV6-5 with TRBJ2-3, with TRBD2 as a possible D gene (6 bases). The CDR3 is 14 residues long. Germline CDR1 reads MNHEY; CDR2 reads SVGAGI. Trimming shortened V by 5 bases and J by 0 bases, and 9 bases separated the two germline ends. Here the CDR3 reads CASSRDSSTDTQYF. In DNA, the CDR3 is TGTGCCAGCAGTAGGGACTCAAGCACAGATACGCAGTATTTT.

The chain recombines TRBV30 with TRBJ1-5; D remains unclear. This CDR3 contains 14 residues. V was clipped by 0 bases and J by 4 bases, with 10 bases between them. Germline CDR1 and CDR2: GTSNPN and SVGIG (reference sequence). DNA for the CDR3: TGTGCCTGGAGTGTACAGTCGGGGAATCAGCCCCAGCATTTT. Protein product: CAWSVQSGNQPQHF. Full variable domain (remainder filled in from reference TRBV30 and TRBJ1-5): SQTIHQWPATLVQPVGSPLSLECTVEGTSNPNLYWYRQAAGRGLQLLFYSVGIGQISSEVPQNLSASRPQDRQFILSSKKLLLSDSGFYLCAWSVQSGNQPQHFGDGTRLSIL.

V is TRBV14 and J is TRBJ1-2; D is perhaps TRBD1 (5 bases). Germline loops: CDR1 SGHDN, CDR2 FVKESK. V shed 6 bases and J shed 8 bases, with 13 bases lying between them. CDR3 length equals 12 residues. CDR3 DNA: TGTGCCAGCAGTCACCAGGGTGGGGGCTACACCTTC. Amino acids: CASSHQGGGYTF.

The genes are TRBV9 and TRBJ1-1; possible D gene TRBD1, 5 bases. This CDR3 is built from 14 residues. V was clipped by 3 bases and J by 3 bases, with 12 bases between them. Germline V gene lookup returns CDR1 SGDLS and CDR2 YYNGEE. CDR3 residues: CASSATDSDTEAFF. The CDR3 DNA follows: TGTGCCAGCAGCGCCACCGACAGCGACACTGAAGCTTTCTTT.

This chain links TRBV4-3 with TRBJ2-3, with 8 nucleotides matching TRBD2. Germline assignment: CDR1 LGHNA and CDR2 YSLEER. The CDR3 runs to 16 residues. Trimming removed 2 bases from V and 2 bases from J; junction bases left unmatched: 6. The CDR3 sequence: CASSQTLAVVTDTQYF. The CDR3 nucleotides are TGCGCCAGCAGCCAAACACTAGCGGTGGTCACAGATACGCAGTATTTT.

For this clone: Other DNA sequences in the sample encode the same CDR3. The V gene is TRBV10-3, the J gene TRBJ2-7; TRBD1 agrees at 7 bases. Per the germline V gene, CDR1 is ENHRY and CDR2 is SYGVKD. The CDR3 spans 12 residues. Unmatched junction bases numbered 2, after V lost 4 bases and J lost 5 bases. CDR3 sequence reads: CAISGDRDEQYF. For the CDR3, the DNA is TGTGCCATCAGTGGAGACAGGGACGAGCAGTACTTC.

The CDR3 DNA is TGTGCCAGCAGTTACCCCCCCTTGAGCGGGGTTTCCTACGAGCAGTACTTC. Protein product: CASSYPPLSGVSYEQYF. This chain links TRBV6-2 or TRBV6-3 with TRBJ2-7; TRBD2 agrees at 7 bases. V was pared by 2 bases and J by 1 base, with 11 bases of the junction left unmatched. CDR3 length: 17 amino acids. Germline V lookup: CDR1 MNHEY, CDR2 SVGEGT.

J is TRBJ2-3 and V is TRBV5-4; 7 bases map to TRBD1. Germline CDR1 reads SGHNT; CDR2 reads YYREEE (reference sequence). With V trimmed by 5 bases and J by 1 base, 7 bases remained unmatched. This CDR3 has 15 residues. The CDR3 DNA reads TGTGCCAGCAGACCTGGGGACAGCCGCACAGATACGCAGTATTTT. Translating it yields CASRPGDSRTDTQYF.

The rearrangement links TRBV19 to TRBJ2-4, with a tentative D call TRBD2 (7 bases). Trimming left V 1 base short and J 6 bases short, with 10 bases between. The CDR3 totals 14 residues. The germline gives CDR1 LNHDA, CDR2 SQIVND (reference sequence). Here the CDR3 reads CASSIGGGPNIQYF. Written as DNA, the CDR3 is TGTGCCAGTAGTATAGGGGGGGGCCCAAACATTCAGTACTTC. Using reference TRBV19 and TRBJ2-4 for the parts outside the CDR3, the full variable domain is DGGITQSPKYLFRKEGQNVTLSCEQNLNHDAMYWYRQDPGQGLRLIYYSQIVNDFQKGDIAEGYSVSREKKESFPLTVTSAQKNPTAFYLCASSIGGGPNIQYFGAGTRLSVL.

This chain uses TRBV3-1 (or the pseudogene TRBV3-2) with TRBJ1-2; maybe TRBD1 (6 bases). CDR3 length equals 17 residues. V was cut by 4 bases and J by 9 bases, with 27 bases left in between. Germline assignment: CDR1 LGHDT and CDR2 YNNKEL (reference sequence). The chain's CDR3 is CASSLPSTGTRVSSYTF. DNA of the CDR3: TGTGCCAGCAGCCTCCCTTCCACCGGGACACGGGTATCTAGCTACACCTTC.

The rearrangement joins TRBV2 to TRBJ2-7; D may correspond to TRBD1 or TRBD2 (5 bases each). CDR1 and CDR2 from the germline V gene are SNHLY and FYNNEI. This CDR3 is 12 amino acids long. With 6 bases removed from V and 7 bases from J, the gap between germline ends came to 13 bases. The CDR3 DNA reads TGTGCCAGCAGCCTGGGGGTATGGGAGCAGTACTTC. Its translation is CASSLGVWEQYF. Full variable domain (missing parts from reference TRBV2 and TRBJ2-7): EPEVTQTPSHQVTQMGQEVILRCVPISNHLYFYWYRQILGQKVEFLVSFYNNEISEKSEIFDDQFSVERPDGSNFTLKIRSTKLEDSAMYFCASSLGVWEQYFGPGTRLTVT.

The chain joins TRBV7-2 to TRBJ1-3, with TRBD1 identical over 9 bases. Germline V gene lookup returns CDR1 SGHTA and CDR2 FQGNSA. V was pared by 7 bases and J by 0 bases, with 7 bases of the junction left unmatched. This CDR3 region has 16 residues. CDR3 nucleotides: TGTGCCAGCACTCAACAGGGGGCGAGCTCTGGAAACACCATATATTTT. Protein product: CASTQQGASSGNTIYF.